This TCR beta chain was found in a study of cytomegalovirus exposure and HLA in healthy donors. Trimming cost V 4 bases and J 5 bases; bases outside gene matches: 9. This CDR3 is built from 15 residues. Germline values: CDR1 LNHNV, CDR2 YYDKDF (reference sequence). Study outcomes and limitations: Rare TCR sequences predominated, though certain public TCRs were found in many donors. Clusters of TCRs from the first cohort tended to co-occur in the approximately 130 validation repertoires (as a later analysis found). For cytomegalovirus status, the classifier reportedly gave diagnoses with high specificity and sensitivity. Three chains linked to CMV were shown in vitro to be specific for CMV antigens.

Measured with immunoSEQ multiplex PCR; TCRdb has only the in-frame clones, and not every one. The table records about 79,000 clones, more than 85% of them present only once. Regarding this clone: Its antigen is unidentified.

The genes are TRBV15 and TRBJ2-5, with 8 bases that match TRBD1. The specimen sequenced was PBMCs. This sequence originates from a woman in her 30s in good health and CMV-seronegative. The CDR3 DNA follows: TGTGCCACCAGCATTAACAGGGGGTTGGCGGAGACCCAGTACTTC. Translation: CATSINRGLAETQYF.